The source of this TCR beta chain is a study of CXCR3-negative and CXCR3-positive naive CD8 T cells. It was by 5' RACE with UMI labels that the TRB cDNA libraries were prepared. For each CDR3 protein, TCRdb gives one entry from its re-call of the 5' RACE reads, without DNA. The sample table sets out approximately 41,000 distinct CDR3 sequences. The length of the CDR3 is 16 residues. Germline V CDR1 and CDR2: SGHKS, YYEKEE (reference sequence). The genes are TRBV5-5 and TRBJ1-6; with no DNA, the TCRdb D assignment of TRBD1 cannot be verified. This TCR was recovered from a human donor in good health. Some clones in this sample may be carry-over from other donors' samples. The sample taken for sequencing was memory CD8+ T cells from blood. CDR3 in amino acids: CASSGRDNPYNSPLHF.